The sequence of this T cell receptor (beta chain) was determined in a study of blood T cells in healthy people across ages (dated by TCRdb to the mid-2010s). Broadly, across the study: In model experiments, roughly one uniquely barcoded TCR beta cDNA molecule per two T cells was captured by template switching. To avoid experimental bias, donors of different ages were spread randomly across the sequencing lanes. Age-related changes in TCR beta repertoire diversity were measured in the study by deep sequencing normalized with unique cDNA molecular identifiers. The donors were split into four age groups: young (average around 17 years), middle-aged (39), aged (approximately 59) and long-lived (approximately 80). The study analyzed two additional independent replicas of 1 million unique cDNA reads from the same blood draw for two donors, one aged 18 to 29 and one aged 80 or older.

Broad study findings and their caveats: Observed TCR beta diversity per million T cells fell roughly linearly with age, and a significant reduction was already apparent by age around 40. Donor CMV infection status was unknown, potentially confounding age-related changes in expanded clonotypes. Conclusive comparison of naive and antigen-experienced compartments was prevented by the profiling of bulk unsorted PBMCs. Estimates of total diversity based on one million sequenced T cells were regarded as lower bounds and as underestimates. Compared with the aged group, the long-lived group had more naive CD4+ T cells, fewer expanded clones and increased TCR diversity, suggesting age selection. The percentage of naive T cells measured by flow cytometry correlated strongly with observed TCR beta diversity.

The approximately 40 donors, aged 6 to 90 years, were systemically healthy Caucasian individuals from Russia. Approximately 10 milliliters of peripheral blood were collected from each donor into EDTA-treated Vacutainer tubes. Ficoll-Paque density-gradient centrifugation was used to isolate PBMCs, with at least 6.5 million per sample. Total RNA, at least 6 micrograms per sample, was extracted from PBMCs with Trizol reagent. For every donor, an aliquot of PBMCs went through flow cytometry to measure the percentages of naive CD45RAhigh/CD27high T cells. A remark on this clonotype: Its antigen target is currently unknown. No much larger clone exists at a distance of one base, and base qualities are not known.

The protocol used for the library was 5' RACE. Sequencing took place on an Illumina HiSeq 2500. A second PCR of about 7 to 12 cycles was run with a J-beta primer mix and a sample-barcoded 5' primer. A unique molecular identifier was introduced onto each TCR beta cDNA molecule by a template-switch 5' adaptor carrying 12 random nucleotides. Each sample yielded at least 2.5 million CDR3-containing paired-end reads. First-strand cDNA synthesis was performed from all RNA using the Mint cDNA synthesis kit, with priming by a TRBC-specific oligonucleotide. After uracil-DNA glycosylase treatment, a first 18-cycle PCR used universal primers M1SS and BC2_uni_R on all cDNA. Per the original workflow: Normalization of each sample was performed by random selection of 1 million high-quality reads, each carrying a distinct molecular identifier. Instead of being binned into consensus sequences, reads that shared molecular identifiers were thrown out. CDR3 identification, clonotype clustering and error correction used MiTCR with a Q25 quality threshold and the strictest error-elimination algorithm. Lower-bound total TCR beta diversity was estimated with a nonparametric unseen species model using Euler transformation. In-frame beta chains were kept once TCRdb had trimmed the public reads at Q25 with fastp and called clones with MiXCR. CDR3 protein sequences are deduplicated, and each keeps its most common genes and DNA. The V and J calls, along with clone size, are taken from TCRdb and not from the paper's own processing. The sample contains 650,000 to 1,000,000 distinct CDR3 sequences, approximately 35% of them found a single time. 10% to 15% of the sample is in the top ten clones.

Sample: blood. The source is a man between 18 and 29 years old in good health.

The nucleotides are TGCAGTGCTAGAGACCGGGGGCAGGGGTTGAAGAATGAGCAGTTCTTC. Its coded protein is CSARDRGQGLKNEQFF. The chain joins TRBV20-1 to TRBJ2-1; the D gene could be TRBD1 or TRBD2, each one agreeing over 6 bases. CDR1 and CDR2 were assigned from the germline V gene (reference sequence) as DFQATT and SNEGSKA. CDR3 length: 16 amino acids, cysteine to phenylalanine. Left in the record is the CDR3 DNA by itself, 48 bases read in frame from the first base. V sheds 0 bases and J sheds 7 bases, leaving 19 bases between their ends.